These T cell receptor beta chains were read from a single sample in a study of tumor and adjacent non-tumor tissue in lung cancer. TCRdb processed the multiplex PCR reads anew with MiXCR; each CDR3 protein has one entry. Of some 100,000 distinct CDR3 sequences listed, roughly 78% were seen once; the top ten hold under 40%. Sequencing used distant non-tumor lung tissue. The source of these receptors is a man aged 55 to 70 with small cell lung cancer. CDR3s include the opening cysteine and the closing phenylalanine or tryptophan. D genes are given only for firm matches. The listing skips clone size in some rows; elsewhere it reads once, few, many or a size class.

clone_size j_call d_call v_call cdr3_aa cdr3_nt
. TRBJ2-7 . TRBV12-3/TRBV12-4 CASSLWTWLTYQQYF TGTGCCAGCAGTTTATGGACATGGTTGACCTACCAGCAGTACTTC
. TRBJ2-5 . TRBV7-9 CASSNSSGFETQYF TGTGCCAGCAGCAACTCGTCAGGGTTCGAGACCCAGTACTTC
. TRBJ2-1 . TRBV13 CVSNVSSYNEQFF TGTGTCAGCAACGTTTCCTCCTACAATGAGCAGTTCTTC
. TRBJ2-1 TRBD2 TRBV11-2 CASSLEVAGGYYYNEQFF TGTGCCAGTAGCTTAGAAGTAGCGGGAGGCTACTACTACAATGAGCAATTCTTC
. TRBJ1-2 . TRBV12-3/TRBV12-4 CASSLGGYSYAF TGTGCCAGCAGTTTGGGAGGCTATAGCTACGCATTC
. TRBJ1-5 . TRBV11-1 CASRDGGTNQAQHF TGTGCCAGCAGGGACGGCGGAACCAATCAGGCCCAGCATTTT
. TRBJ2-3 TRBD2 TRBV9 CASSVGAGVISDTQYF TGTGCCAGCAGCGTAGGAGCGGGAGTGATCTCTGATACGCAGTATTTT
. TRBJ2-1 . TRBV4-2 CASSHVGRPYIEQFF TGTGCCAGCAGCCATGTCGGCCGCCCGTACATTGAGCAGTTCTTC
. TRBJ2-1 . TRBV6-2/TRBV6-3 CTSGFSFHKQFF TGTACCAGCGGGTTTAGTTTCCATAAGCAGTTCTTC
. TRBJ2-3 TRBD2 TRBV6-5 CASSLSGMASPSTDTQYF TGTGCCAGCAGTTTAAGCGGGATGGCTTCCCCTAGCACAGATACGCAGTATTTT
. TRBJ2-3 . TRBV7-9 CASSQFRSGLTDTQYF TGTGCCAGCAGCCAGTTTAGGTCGGGGCTCACAGATACGCAGTATTTT
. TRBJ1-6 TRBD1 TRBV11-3 CANSPSGTGPPSSYNSPLRF TGTGCCAACAGCCCTTCCGGGACAGGACCTCCTAGCTCCTATAATTCACCCCTCCGCTTT
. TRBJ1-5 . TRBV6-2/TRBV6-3 CASSGPGQGNQPQNF TGTGCCAGCAGCGGGCCCGGTCAGGGGAATCAGCCCCAGAATTTT
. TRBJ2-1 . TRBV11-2 CASGLVIAQSSYSEHFF TGTGCCAGCGGCTTAGTGATAGCCCAGAGCTCCTACAGTGAGCACTTCTTC
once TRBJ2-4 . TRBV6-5 CAGSSPLARSKNIQYF TGTGCCGGCAGTTCCCCCCTAGCGAGGTCCAAAAACATTCAGTACTTC
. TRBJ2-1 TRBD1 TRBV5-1 CASSAQGDSYNEQFF TGCGCCAGCAGCGCTCAGGGGGACTCCTACAATGAGCAGTTCTTC
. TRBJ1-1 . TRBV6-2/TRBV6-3 CASCGSRAWRAFF TGTGCCAGCTGTGGCAGCCGTGCGTGGCGAGCTTTCTTT
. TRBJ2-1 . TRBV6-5 CATSNASWIDYNVQFF TGTGCCACCTCTAATGCAAGCTGGATCGACTACAATGTGCAGTTCTTC
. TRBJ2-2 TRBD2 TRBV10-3 CAISESSGLAGDGELFF TGTGCCATCAGTGAGAGCTCAGGACTAGCGGGAGACGGGGAGCTGTTTTTT
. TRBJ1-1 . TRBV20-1 CSASGGNTEVFF TGCAGTGCTAGCGGAGGGAACACTGAAGTTTTCTTC
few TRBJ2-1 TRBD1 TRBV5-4 CATRLRDRTNSEQFF TGTGCCACCCGTCTCCGGGACAGAACTAACAGTGAGCAGTTCTTC
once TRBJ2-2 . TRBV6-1 CASSEIRGQVGELFF TGTGCCAGCAGTGAGATTAGAGGGCAAGTCGGGGAGCTGTTTTTT
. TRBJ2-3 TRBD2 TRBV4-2 CANCHTGGGTDTQYF TGTGCCAACTGCCACACGGGAGGAGGGACAGATACGCAGTATTTT
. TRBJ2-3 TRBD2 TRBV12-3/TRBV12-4 CASSRVLAGEGVTQYF TGTGCCAGCAGTAGGGTACTAGCGGGAGAGGGAGTTACGCAGTATTTT
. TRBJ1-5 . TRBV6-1 CASSGQGSECNQPQHF TGTGCCAGCAGTGGCCAGGGCTCGGAGTGCAATCAGCCCCAGCATTTT
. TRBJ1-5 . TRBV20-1 CSARDWVPGQCRSQQPQHF TGTAGTGCTAGAGATTGGGTCCCCGGACAGTGCAGATCGCAGCAGCCCCAGCATTTT
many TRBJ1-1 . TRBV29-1 CSVDFREGTEAFF TGCAGCGTTGACTTCAGGGAGGGGACTGAAGCTTTCTTT
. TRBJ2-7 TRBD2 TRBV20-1 CNARGVVAGGIGYEQYF TGCAATGCTAGAGGGGTGGTCGCGGGAGGAATAGGGTACGAGCAGTACTTC
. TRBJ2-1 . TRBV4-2 CASSPSFDSDNEQFF TGTGCCAGCAGCCCAAGCTTTGACTCAGATAATGAGCAGTTCTTC
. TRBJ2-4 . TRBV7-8 CASSLDQDIQKF TGTGCCAGCAGCTTGGACCAGGACATTCAGAAATTC
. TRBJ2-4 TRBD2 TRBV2 CASIMTSTKNVQYF TGTGCCAGCATCATGACTAGCACCAAAAACGTTCAGTACTTC
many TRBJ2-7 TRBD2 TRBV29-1 CSVGVAGIGDEQYF TGCAGCGTTGGGGTAGCGGGGATAGGCGACGAGCAGTACTTC
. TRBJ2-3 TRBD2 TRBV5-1 CASNGGLVGVTADTQYF TGCGCCAGCAACGGGGGACTAGTGGGAGTCACCGCAGATACGCAGTATTTT
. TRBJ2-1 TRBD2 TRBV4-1 CAISRETTGTSGFNEQFF TGCGCCATCAGCAGAGAAACAACAGGGACTAGCGGGTTCAATGAGCAGTTCTTC
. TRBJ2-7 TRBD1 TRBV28 CGSITGTGAYEQYF TGTGGCAGCATAACCGGGACAGGGGCCTACGAGCAGTACTTC
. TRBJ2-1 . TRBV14 CASSHRNSYNEQFF TGTGCCAGTAGCCATCGGAACTCATACAATGAGCAGTTCTTC
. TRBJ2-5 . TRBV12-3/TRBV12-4 CAISPTNGAMEIHYF TGTGCCATCAGTCCGACTAACGGCGCGATGGAGATCCACTACTTC
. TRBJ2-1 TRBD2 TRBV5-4 CASSPRTSRRTNEQFF TGTGCCAGCTCCCCTCGGACTAGCAGGAGGACCAATGAGCAGTTCTTC
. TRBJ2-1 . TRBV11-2 CTSSLEAVGLKVF TGTACCAGCAGCTTAGAGGCGGTGGGCCTAAAGGTCTTC
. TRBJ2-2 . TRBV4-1 CASSSKRAYTGELFF TGCGCCAGCAGCAGCAAGAGGGCCTATACAGGGGAGCTGTTTTTT
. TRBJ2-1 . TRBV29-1 CSVAASGRHNEQFF TGCAGCGTGGCCGCATCGGGCCGCCACAATGAGCAGTTCTTC
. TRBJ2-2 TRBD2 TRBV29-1 CRVLVAGGASTGGLFF TGCAGAGTTTTGGTAGCGGGAGGCGCGAGCACCGGGGGGCTGTTTTTT
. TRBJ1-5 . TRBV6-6 CASRTLALGIMAQHF TGTGCAAGCAGAACACTAGCTTTAGGAATTATGGCGCAGCATTTT
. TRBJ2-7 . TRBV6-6 CYSSYTRTVYEQYF TGTTACAGCAGTTACACCAGAACCGTCTACGAGCAGTACTTC
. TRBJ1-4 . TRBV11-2 CASSLDAGRSGKLFF TGTGCCAGCAGCTTAGATGCAGGGAGGTCGGGTAAACTGTTTTTT